These 5 T cell receptor beta chains were sequenced from one sample in a study of control samples from healthy donors and cancer patients. This table comes from immunoSEQ multiplex PCR, and its TCRdb copy is limited to in-frame clones, with some not included. This sample yields about 120,000 clones, of which over 75% are seen a single time; 1.5% to 2% belongs to the top ten. Sample: blood. These receptor sequences come from a man aged 18 to 30 in good health.

The chain uses TRBV5-1 and TRBJ2-3; the match to TRBD1 covers 8 bases. The ends lost 4 bases at V and 2 bases at J; junction bases unmatched: 6. CDR3 length: 15 amino acids. Germline CDR1 is SGHRS and CDR2 is YFSETQ. As DNA, the CDR3 is TGCGCCAGCAGCGTGACAGGGGCGGTCACAGATACGCAGTATTTT. This encodes CASSVTGAVTDTQYF.

This chain uses TRBV9 with TRBJ2-5, with 9 nucleotides matching TRBD1. The V gene end was trimmed by 4 bases and the J gene end by 0 bases; junction bases not matched to a gene: 4. The CDR3 has 15 amino acids. The germline V gene encodes CDR1 SGDLS and CDR2 YYNGEE. In DNA form, the CDR3 reads TGTGCCAGCAGCCGTACAGGGGGCCACCAAGAGACCCAGTACTTC. Encoded protein: CASSRTGGHQETQYF.

This chain links TRBV5-1 with TRBJ2-5, with 7 positions matching TRBD2. Germline V gene data show CDR1 as SGHRS and CDR2 as YFSETQ. This CDR3 has 16 amino acids. The V and J ends lost 1 base and 0 bases, in that order; junction bases with no gene match: 6. The CDR3 bases are TGCGCCAGCAGCTTGAGTCCAGCGGGATACCAAGAGACCCAGTACTTC. It encodes CASSLSPAGYQETQYF.

The rearrangement links TRBV7-9 to TRBJ1-1; possibly TRBD1 for D (6 bases). V shed 3 bases and J shed 4 bases, with 12 bases lying between them. The CDR3 runs to 14 residues. CDR1 is SEHNR, CDR2 FQNEAQ, per germline (reference sequence). As DNA, the CDR3 is TGTGCCAGCAGCTTTGGCAGGGGAGCCACTGAAGCTTTCTTT. It is translated as CASSFGRGATEAFF.

The chain employs TRBV2 and TRBJ1-1; 10 bases are shared with TRBD1. This CDR3 is built from 15 residues. V lost 8 bases to trimming and J lost 0 bases; unmatched junction nucleotides: 6. Germline loops: CDR1 SNHLY, CDR2 FYNNEI. The CDR3 coding sequence is TGTGCCAGCCGTCCCGGGACAGGGGTGAACACTGAAGCTTTCTTT. Translating it yields CASRPGTGVNTEAFF.